Below, 30 T cell receptor beta chains from the same sample are listed, as sequenced in a study of blood T cell repertoires in COVID-19. This table comes from immunoSEQ multiplex PCR, and its TCRdb copy is limited to in-frame clones, with some not included. In the table there are around 350,000 clones, around 84% of which are singletons. Input material: peripheral blood. The receptor source for this set is a human donor in a cohort sampled during active COVID-19.

This clone showed up just a few times. This rearrangement joins TRBV7-3 to TRBJ2-6, with TRBD2 matching 8 bases. Germline V gives CDR1 SGHTA, CDR2 FQGTGA. Germline trimming cut 2 bases from V and 4 bases from J; bases unmatched to any gene: 4. The CDR3 covers 16 residues. This CDR3 is CASSLGSGSGANVLTF. Here the CDR3 DNA reads TGTGCCAGCAGCTTAGGGAGCGGGAGCGGGGCCAACGTCCTGACTTTC.

The V and J genes are TRBV6-1 and TRBJ2-1; TRBD2 aligns across 11 bases. CDR3 length: 19 amino acids. The V gene's germline CDR1 is MNHNS and CDR2 SASEGT. The V and J ends lost 4 bases and 0 bases, in that order; junction bases with no gene match: 11. CDR3 protein: CASSGTSGLSFLSYNEQFF. CDR3 DNA: TGTGCCAGCAGTGGGACTAGCGGGCTCTCGTTTCTCTCCTACAATGAGCAGTTCTTC.

The CDR3 sequence: CASKDSPAGGEKLFF. The CDR3 region has the DNA TGTGCCAGCAAGGACAGCCCGGCGGGGGGTGAAAAACTGTTTTTT. The chain recombines TRBV25-1 with TRBJ1-4, with D perhaps matching TRBD1 (6 bases). CDR3 length equals 15 residues. Looked up from germline, CDR1 is MGHDK and CDR2 is SYGVNS. V lost 7 bases and J 7 bases, leaving 19 bases between the germline ends. Full variable domain (remainder filled in from reference TRBV25-1 and TRBJ1-4): EADIYQTPRYLVIGTGKKITLECSQTMGHDKMYWYQQDPGMELHLIHYSYGVNSTEKGDLSSESTVSRIRTEHFPLTLESARPSHTSQYLCASKDSPAGGEKLFFGSGTQLSVL.

CDR3 bases: TGCGCCAGCCAGGGGCTGCCCGGGACGGCGAACACCGGGGAGCTGTTTTTT. This translates into CASQGLPGTANTGELFF. The rearrangement joins TRBV4-1 to TRBJ2-2, with D possibly being TRBD1 (6 bases). The CDR3 is 17 amino acids. Germline CDR1 reads MGHRA; CDR2 reads YSYEKL. V lost 8 bases, J lost 0 bases, and 19 bases lay in between.

This clone occurred once. The rearrangement joins TRBV9 to TRBJ2-6, with D possibly TRBD1 on 5 matching bases. CDR3 size: 15 residues. The germline V gene encodes CDR1 SGDLS and CDR2 YYNGEE. Trimming shortened V by 3 bases and J by 3 bases, and 10 bases separated the two germline ends. CDR3 nucleotide sequence: TGTGCCAGCAGCGCCAGGGCTCTTGGGGCCAACGTCCTGACTTTC. Amino acid sequence: CASSARALGANVLTF.

This clone occurred a few times. The gene calls are TRBV11-3 and TRBJ2-5; D is perhaps TRBD1 (6 bases). CDR3 length: 14 amino acids. V lost 1 base and J lost 4, with 10 bases in between. CDR1 and CDR2 from the germline V gene are SGHNT and YENEEA. CDR3 DNA: TGTGCCAGCAGCTTAGGCAGGGGTGGAGAGACCCAGTACTTC. Amino acid sequence: CASSLGRGGETQYF.

The gene calls are TRBV5-6 and TRBJ1-1; no clear D gene. The V gene lost 3 bases and the J gene lost 7 bases, with 19 bases spanning the gap. The CDR3 sequence is 15 residues long. Per germline, CDR1 SGHDT and CDR2 YYEEEE. The CDR3 protein is CASSYLGDSGDEAFF. CDR3 nucleotide sequence: TGTGCCAGCAGCTATTTGGGCGATTCGGGAGATGAAGCTTTCTTT.

The CDR3 spells CASCDRDRTDTQYF. In DNA, the CDR3 is TGTGCCAGCTGCGACAGGGACCGCACAGATACGCAGTATTTT. The genes are TRBV2 and TRBJ2-3; 7 nucleotides align to TRBD1. The CDR3 length is 14 residues. Trimming cost V 8 bases and J 1 base; bases outside gene matches: 6. CDR1 is SNHLY, CDR2 FYNNEI, per germline. The full variable domain, in which reference TRBV2 and TRBJ2-3 provide the parts outside the CDR3, is EPEVTQTPSHQVTQMGQEVILRCVPISNHLYFYWYRQILGQKVEFLVSFYNNEISEKSEIFDDQFSVERPDGSNFTLKIRSTKLEDSAMYFCASCDRDRTDTQYFGPGTRLTVL.

The gene calls are TRBV30 and TRBJ1-4; 8 bases are shared with TRBD1. Germline lookup yields CDR1 GTSNPN and CDR2 SVGIG (reference sequence). This CDR3 is 14 amino acids long. The ends lost 2 bases at V and 8 bases at J; junction bases unmatched: 7. The CDR3 region is CAWSPDRGNEKLFF. The CDR3 DNA follows: TGTGCCTGGAGTCCCGACAGGGGAAACGAAAAACTGTTTTTT.

The chain uses TRBV19 and TRBJ2-1; the match to TRBD1 covers 10 bases. The length of the CDR3 is 18 residues. Germline V gene data show CDR1 as LNHDA and CDR2 as SQIVND (reference sequence). Losses at the gene ends were 0 bases for V and 9 bases for J; bases not matched to a gene: 14. The CDR3 loop is CASSIDRPGQGNSGEQFF. The CDR3 DNA is TGTGCCAGTAGTATAGACCGGCCGGGACAGGGGAATAGTGGTGAGCAGTTCTTC.

This clone has only a few counts. The chain uses TRBV6-1 and TRBJ1-4; 11 positions agree with TRBD1. Germline V CDR1 and CDR2: MNHNS, SASEGT. V lost 1 base and J lost 8; bases outside the gene matches: 3. The CDR3 runs to 15 residues. CDR3 in amino acids: CASSEGGQGAEKLFF. CDR3 coding DNA: TGTGCCAGCAGTGAAGGAGGACAGGGGGCGGAAAAACTGTTTTTT.

This sequence joins TRBV3-1 (or the pseudogene TRBV3-2) and TRBJ2-3; D unclear. Trimming removed 3 bases at V and 0 bases at J, with 10 bases between. The CDR3 has 15 residues. From germline, CDR1 is LGHDT and CDR2 YNNKEL (reference sequence). The CDR3 DNA reads TGTGCCAGCAGCCAGAGATATTCTAGCACAGATACGCAGTATTTT. This gives the protein CASSQRYSSTDTQYF.

CDR3 protein: CAWIPRLRNTEAFF. DNA of the CDR3: TGTGCCTGGATCCCCAGATTACGGAACACTGAAGCTTTCTTT. V gene TRBV30 combines with J gene TRBJ1-1, with D uncertain. The CDR3 covers 14 residues. Germline V gene data show CDR1 as GTSNPN and CDR2 as SVGIG (reference sequence). Trimming removed 4 bases at V and 1 base at J, with 13 bases between.

The V and J genes are TRBV5-1 and TRBJ1-1; no clear D gene. The CDR3 spans 12 residues. Germline V gene lookup returns CDR1 SGHRS and CDR2 YFSETQ. The V gene lost 3 bases and the J gene lost 8 bases, with 11 bases spanning the gap. The CDR3: CASSYTGYEAFF. In DNA form, the CDR3 reads TGCGCCAGCAGCTACACCGGGTACGAAGCTTTCTTT.

This clone appeared once. The J gene is TRBJ2-3, the V gene TRBV15; 8 nucleotides match TRBD2. The V gene's germline CDR1 is LNHNV and CDR2 YYDKDF (reference sequence). V was clipped by 3 bases and J by 3 bases; unmatched bases: 2. The CDR3 runs 14 residues. The CDR3 is CATSRGLGTDTQYF. The CDR3 bases are TGTGCCACCAGCAGGGGACTAGGTACAGATACGCAGTATTTT. The full variable domain, rest sourced from reference TRBV15 and TRBJ2-3, is DAMVIQNPRYQVTQFGKPVTLSCSQTLNHNVMYWYQQKSSQAPKLLFHYYDKDFNNEADTPDNFQSRRPNTSFCFLDIRSPGLGDTAMYLCATSRGLGTDTQYFGPGTRLTVL.

The chain carries TRBV5-1 and TRBJ1-3; no clear D. The CDR3 covers 16 residues. Germline assignment: CDR1 SGHRS and CDR2 YFSETQ. The germline V and J ends were trimmed by 4 bases and 2 bases, with 16 bases remaining between them. The CDR3 sequence is CASSPSASATGNTIYF. In DNA form, the CDR3 reads TGCGCCAGCAGCCCGAGTGCCAGCGCCACTGGAAACACCATATATTTT.

The rearrangement uses TRBV9 and TRBJ1-2; D not resolved. The CDR3 runs 11 residues. V was cut by 4 bases and J by 2 bases, with 3 bases left in between. The germline V gene encodes CDR1 SGDLS and CDR2 YYNGEE. CDR3 amino acids: CASSSNYGYTF. CDR3 sequence (DNA): TGTGCCAGCAGCTCAAACTATGGCTACACCTTC. The whole variable domain, filled in from reference TRBV9 and TRBJ1-2, reads DSGVTQTPKHLITATGQRVTLRCSPRSGDLSVYWYQQSLDQGLQFLIQYYNGEERAKGNILERFSAQQFPDLHSELNLSSLELGDSALYFCASSSNYGYTFGSGTRLTVV.

V usage is TRBV9 and J usage is TRBJ1-2, with D maybe TRBD1 (6 bases). The CDR3 runs to 15 residues. CDR1 is SGDLS, CDR2 YYNGEE, per germline. V lost 4 bases to trimming and J lost 4 bases, with 17 bases between them. The CDR3 nucleotides read TGTGCCAGCAGCTTAAAGGGGGACGGTAGCTATGGCTACACCTTC. It specifies CASSLKGDGSYGYTF.

A note on this clone: The junction and the germline gene differ at one end; a read error may be behind it. This CDR3 reads CANSLSYSLMNTEAFF. The CDR3 coding sequence is TGTGCCAACAGTTTATCTTACAGCCTCATGAACACTGAAGCTTTCTTT. This rearrangement joins TRBV27 to TRBJ1-1; D is uncertain. Germline V CDR1 and CDR2: MNHEY, SMNVEV (reference sequence). This CDR3 contains 16 residues.

This sequence joins TRBV4-1 and TRBJ2-1, with a tentative D call TRBD2 (6 bases). V was shortened by 0 bases and J by 2 bases, with 11 bases between the two germline ends. The CDR3 spans 16 residues. Germline V gene data show CDR1 as MGHRA and CDR2 as YSYEKL. DNA of the CDR3: TGCGCCAGCAGCCAAGATGGGGCGGGGACCTACAATGAGCAGTTCTTC. Its protein is CASSQDGAGTYNEQFF.

The chain employs TRBV4-1 and TRBJ2-1; 9 nucleotides line up with TRBD1. V shed 0 bases, J shed 0 bases, and the junction held 12 bases outside the gene matches. Per germline, CDR1 MGHRA and CDR2 YSYEKL. This CDR3 has 20 amino acids. In nucleotides, the CDR3 is TGCGCCAGCAGCCAAGAGTATGGAGGGACAGGGATGCACTCCTACAATGAGCAGTTCTTC. This gives the protein CASSQEYGGTGMHSYNEQFF.

J is TRBJ2-7 and V is TRBV2; 11 positions agree with TRBD1. J was trimmed by 5 bases and V by 4 bases; bases with no gene match: 4. The germline CDR1 and CDR2 sequences are SNHLY and FYNNEI. The CDR3 is 14 residues long. The CDR3 is CASSVGTGGHEQYF. CDR3 DNA: TGTGCCAGCAGTGTAGGGACAGGGGGACACGAGCAGTACTTC.

This clone was found a few times. This chain links TRBV29-1 with TRBJ1-1, with TRBD1 as a possible D gene (5 bases). This CDR3 contains 13 residues. Deletions cut 0 bases from V and 4 bases from J, with 9 bases between. Germline V gene sequence: CDR1 SQVTM, CDR2 ANQGSEA. The CDR3 DNA reads as TGCAGCGTTGAAGAGGGGGGAGTCACTGAAGCTTTCTTT. It specifies CSVEEGGVTEAFF. Full variable domain (outside the CDR3, taken from reference TRBV29-1 and TRBJ1-1): SAVISQKPSRDICQRGTSLTIQCQVDSQVTMMFWYRQQPGQSLTLIATANQGSEATYESGFVIDKFPISRPNLTFSTLTVSNMSPEDSSIYLCSVEEGGVTEAFFGQGTRLTVV.

This chain's CDR3 is CASSVRQGARENSPLHF. DNA for the CDR3: TGCGCCAGCAGCGTACGACAGGGGGCGCGGGAGAATTCACCCCTCCACTTT. V is TRBV4-1 and J is TRBJ1-6; TRBD1 aligns across 10 bases. Germline lookup yields CDR1 MGHRA and CDR2 YSYEKL. The CDR3 covers 17 residues. The junction had 11 bases not matched to a gene; V was cut back by 5 bases and J by 7 bases.

This rearrangement joins TRBV28 to TRBJ1-2, with D possibly TRBD1 on 5 matching bases. V lost 3 bases to trimming and J lost 9 bases, with 17 bases between them. Germline V CDR1 and CDR2: MDHEN, SYDVKM. The CDR3 has 14 residues. The CDR3 reads CASSLSSAGRRYTF. CDR3 sequence (DNA): TGTGCCAGCAGTTTGAGCTCGGCAGGGCGGCGCTACACCTTC.

CDR3 in DNA: TGTGCCAGCAGCTTCGGGGGGCCCAGCTCTGGAAACACCATATATTTT. Encoded protein: CASSFGGPSSGNTIYF. The J gene is TRBJ1-3, the V gene TRBV7-9, with D perhaps matching TRBD1 (6 bases). V shed 3 bases and J shed 0 bases, with 12 bases lying between them. This CDR3 has 16 amino acids. Germline V gives CDR1 SEHNR, CDR2 FQNEAQ (reference sequence).

The chain couples TRBV5-1 to TRBJ2-7; 7 nucleotides align to TRBD2. CDR3 length equals 14 residues. CDR1 and CDR2 from the germline V gene are SGHRS and YFSETQ. The trim removed 5 bases at V and 0 bases at J, leaving 5 bases unmatched. This CDR3 reads CASRGGSFSYEQYF. Here the CDR3 DNA reads TGCGCCAGCAGAGGCGGGAGCTTCTCCTACGAGCAGTACTTC.

The chain uses TRBV18 and TRBJ1-3; TRBD1 aligns across 8 bases. The CDR3 is 14 residues long. The germline V gene encodes CDR1 KGHSH and CDR2 LQKENI. The V gene end was trimmed by 3 bases and the J gene end by 4 bases; junction bases not matched to a gene: 2. CDR3 in DNA: TGTGCCAGCTCACCGACAGGGGCGGGAAACACCATATATTTT. This translates into CASSPTGAGNTIYF.

V and J are TRBV7-2 and TRBJ2-3; 11 bases align to TRBD2. This CDR3 has 18 residues. V lost 1 base, J lost 4 bases, and 10 bases stayed unmatched. Germline CDR1 reads SGHTA; CDR2 reads FQGNSA. The CDR3, as DNA: TGTGCCAGCAGCTTAGAACCAGCTAGCGGGGGGATAGCAGATACGCAGTATTTT. Translating it yields CASSLEPASGGIADTQYF.

The chain carries TRBV19 and TRBJ2-5; 10 nucleotides match TRBD2. The trim removed 5 bases at V and 2 bases at J, leaving 8 bases unmatched. Germline CDR1 reads LNHDA; CDR2 reads SQIVND (reference sequence). The CDR3 length is 16 residues. CDR3 bases: TGTGCCAGTAGTTCTCCGATAGCGGGGGGACAAGAGACCCAGTACTTC. This encodes CASSSPIAGGQETQYF.